The 22 T cell receptor beta chains below all came from one sample that was sequenced in a study of cytomegalovirus exposure and HLA in healthy donors. Measured with immunoSEQ multiplex PCR; TCRdb has only the in-frame clones, and not every one. The sample shows about 130,000 clones, roughly nine tenths of them seen only once. Sequences were obtained from PBMCs. The source of these receptors is a woman between 18 and 30 years old in good health and CMV-seronegative.

The CDR3 coding sequence is TGTGCCAGCAGCCTGAGTTGGAGGGCCACTGAAGCTTTCTTT. Its protein product is CASSLSWRATEAFF. The genes are TRBV25-1 and TRBJ1-1; D gene uncertain. The V gene lost 6 bases and the J gene lost 4 bases, with 15 bases spanning the gap. The CDR3 loop spans 14 amino acids. Germline values: CDR1 MGHDK, CDR2 SYGVNS.

The gene calls are TRBV5-1 and TRBJ1-4; no firm D call. The V and J ends lost 0 bases and 0 bases respectively, with 12 bases between them. Per the germline V gene, CDR1 is SGHRS and CDR2 is YFSETQ. CDR3 length equals 17 residues. Here the CDR3 reads CASSLVPGSATNEKLFF. In nucleotides, the CDR3 is TGCGCCAGCAGCTTGGTTCCAGGTAGTGCAACTAATGAAAAACTGTTTTTT.

The rearrangement joins TRBV6-6 to TRBJ2-5; D may be TRBD2 (5 bases). CDR3 length equals 12 residues. With 5 bases removed from V and 5 bases from J, the gap between germline ends came to 9 bases. CDR1 and CDR2 (germline): MNHNY, SVGAGI (reference sequence). Here the CDR3 reads CASSPSRETQYF. CDR3 nucleotides: TGTGCCAGCAGTCCTAGCCGCGAGACCCAGTACTTC.

This clone has a handful of counts. This chain joins TRBV29-1 and TRBJ1-1, with 7 bases fitting TRBD1. J was trimmed by 7 bases and V by 2 bases; bases with no gene match: 13. The CDR3 contains 15 residues. Germline CDR1 is SQVTM and CDR2 is ANQGSEA. CDR3 in DNA: TGCAGCGTTGAACACCCGGACAGCCACAGGGGTGAAGCTTTCTTT. Its protein is CSVEHPDSHRGEAFF.

This chain links TRBV10-3 with TRBJ2-7; perhaps TRBD1 as D (6 bases). The ends were cut back, 6 bases at V and 6 bases at J, with 18 bases in the middle. Germline V gene sequence: CDR1 ENHRY, CDR2 SYGVKD. This CDR3 comprises 14 residues. This chain's CDR3 is CAIRDGSTGPEQYF. The CDR3 bases are TGTGCCATCAGGGACGGGTCTACAGGGCCCGAGCAGTACTTC.

This chain connects TRBV19 to TRBJ2-1; tentative D call: TRBD1 (6 bases). The V gene lost 9 bases and the J gene lost 3 bases, with 15 bases spanning the gap. The CDR3 sequence is 14 residues long. Germline V gene data show CDR1 as LNHDA and CDR2 as SQIVND (reference sequence). CDR3: CASSERGSYNEQFF. The CDR3 nucleotides are TGTGCCAGCTCAGAGAGGGGGAGCTACAATGAGCAGTTCTTC. Full variable domain (missing parts from reference TRBV19 and TRBJ2-1): DGGITQSPKYLFRKEGQNVTLSCEQNLNHDAMYWYRQDPGQGLRLIYYSQIVNDFQKGDIAEGYSVSREKKESFPLTVTSAQKNPTAFYLCASSERGSYNEQFFGPGTRLTVL.

This chain links TRBV2 with TRBJ1-5; D gene ambiguous. The CDR3 spans 17 residues. Per the germline V gene, CDR1 is SNHLY and CDR2 is FYNNEI. Between the trimmed V and J ends, which lost 5 bases and 3 bases, there was a span of 20 bases. DNA of the CDR3: TGTGCCAGCAGTAGCGGATTTGGAGGGCGCTACAATCAGCCCCAGCATTTT. Translated: CASSSGFGGRYNQPQHF. The full variable domain, in which reference TRBV2 and TRBJ1-5 provide the parts outside the CDR3, is EPEVTQTPSHQVTQMGQEVILRCVPISNHLYFYWYRQILGQKVEFLVSFYNNEISEKSEIFDDQFSVERPDGSNFTLKIRSTKLEDSAMYFCASSSGFGGRYNQPQHFGDGTRLSIL.

This rearrangement joins TRBV6-5 to TRBJ2-2, with D unresolved. This CDR3 comprises 15 residues. V was pared by 0 bases and J by 1 base, with 6 bases between. Germline lookup yields CDR1 MNHEY and CDR2 SVGAGI. The CDR3 loop is CASSYSFLNTGELFF. In DNA, the CDR3 is TGTGCCAGCAGTTACTCGTTTCTGAACACCGGGGAGCTGTTTTTT.

The gene calls are TRBV14 and TRBJ1-3, with 8 bases fitting TRBD1. The J segment lost 8 bases and the V segment lost 5 bases, leaving 8 bases of the junction unmatched. The CDR3 covers 14 residues. CDR1 SGHDN and CDR2 FVKESK come from the germline V gene. In nucleotides, the CDR3 is TGTGCCAGCAGCAAAATCGGACAGGGTGACACCATATATTTT. This sequence encodes CASSKIGQGDTIYF.

The rearrangement links TRBV6-4 to TRBJ2-1, with D unclear. The germline gives CDR1 MRHNA, CDR2 SNTAGT. This CDR3 comprises 14 residues. With 6 bases removed from V and 6 bases from J, the gap between germline ends came to 15 bases. Here the CDR3 DNA reads TGTGCCAGCAGGCACCGGTGGGCCAGCAATGAGCAGTTCTTC. Translation gives CASRHRWASNEQFF.

The chain combines TRBV7-2 with TRBJ1-2, with D tentatively TRBD1 (6 bases). The CDR3 is 13 amino acids. Germline V CDR1 and CDR2: SGHTA, FQGNSA. V dropped 4 bases and J dropped 5 bases, with 11 bases sitting between them. Written as DNA, the CDR3 is TGTGCCAGCAGCTCTCGACAGGCATATGGCTACACCTTC. Translated, it gives CASSSRQAYGYTF.

J is TRBJ2-2 and V is TRBV7-3, with a possible D match to TRBD1 (6 bases). CDR1 is SGHTA, CDR2 FQGTGA, per germline. V lost 4 bases and J 6 bases, leaving 18 bases between the germline ends. The CDR3 is made up of 16 amino acids. CDR3: CASSSRPQGLSGELFF. The CDR3 bases are TGTGCCAGCAGCTCACGGCCCCAGGGGCTCTCCGGGGAGCTGTTTTTT.

This clone was observed a single time. The chain uses TRBV5-1 and TRBJ1-2, with no clear D. CDR3 length: 13 amino acids. With 0 bases removed from V and 8 bases from J, the gap between germline ends came to 11 bases. CDR1 and CDR2 (germline): SGHRS, YFSETQ. The CDR3 coding sequence is TGCGCCAGCAGCTTGGATCGGTCGTCAGGCTACACCTTC. It is translated as CASSLDRSSGYTF.

CDR3 nucleotide sequence: TGCGCCAGCAGCCGTACTGGCGAGGGCAATGAAAAACTGTTTTTT. This translates into CASSRTGEGNEKLFF. The chain joins TRBV4-1 to TRBJ1-4; no clear D gene. This CDR3 region has 15 residues. Germline CDR1 MGHRA, CDR2 YSYEKL. Trimming took 4 bases from V and 5 from J, leaving 14 bases between them.

The CDR3 nucleotides are TGTGCCAGCAGTGAATGGCAGAGCGCAGGCTACACCTTC. As protein: CASSEWQSAGYTF. The genes are TRBV25-1 and TRBJ1-2; D gene ambiguous. Germline CDR1 and CDR2: MGHDK and SYGVNS. Trimming shortened V by 1 base and J by 8 bases, and 11 bases separated the two germline ends. This CDR3 is built from 13 residues.

The chain combines TRBV14 with TRBJ2-2, with D possibly matching TRBD1 (6 bases). The V end was cut by 1 base, the J end by 5 bases, with 11 bases between. Germline V lookup: CDR1 SGHDN, CDR2 FVKESK. This CDR3 contains 15 residues. The CDR3, as DNA: TGTGCCAGCAGCCAAGTTGGACAGCTAACCGGGGAGCTGTTTTTT. It translates to CASSQVGQLTGELFF.

The chain carries TRBV6-5 and TRBJ1-1; tentatively, D is TRBD1 (6 bases). The CDR3 has 16 residues. V dropped 0 bases and J dropped 0 bases, with 11 bases sitting between them. Germline V gene lookup returns CDR1 MNHEY and CDR2 SVGAGI. The CDR3 nucleotides are TGTGCCAGCAGTTACTCTGCAGGGGCCCTGAACACTGAAGCTTTCTTT. Translation gives CASSYSAGALNTEAFF.

This sequence joins TRBV5-1 and TRBJ2-1; 8 bases match TRBD2. CDR1 SGHRS and CDR2 YFSETQ come from the germline V gene. The junction had 4 bases not matched to a gene; V was cut back by 5 bases and J by 0 bases. The CDR3 contains 15 residues. CDR3 bases: TGCGCCAGCAGTTTCCGGGGGGGCTCCTACAATGAGCAGTTCTTC. As protein: CASSFRGGSYNEQFF.

V usage is TRBV10-1 and J usage is TRBJ1-2; D gene ambiguous. The CDR3 has 13 amino acids. V lost 3 bases to trimming and J lost 2 bases, with 7 bases between them. Germline lookup yields CDR1 WNHNN and CDR2 SYGVQD (reference sequence). CDR3 coding DNA: TGCGCCAGCAGTGAACGGAGAAACTATGGCTACACCTTC. Translation: CASSERRNYGYTF.

V and J are TRBV18 and TRBJ1-5; D is undetermined. V was cut by 2 bases and J by 7 bases, with 9 bases left in between. Germline CDR1 KGHSH, CDR2 LQKENI. The CDR3 length is 13 residues. This chain's CDR3 is CASSPGPSQPQHF. Here the CDR3 DNA reads TGTGCCAGCTCACCAGGGCCGTCCCAGCCCCAGCATTTT.

The chain is built from TRBV10-3 and TRBJ2-2; D is uncertain. The CDR3 extends over 15 amino acids. In germline, CDR1 is ENHRY, CDR2 SYGVKD. The ends were cut back, 4 bases at V and 0 bases at J, with 9 bases in the middle. CDR3 sequence reads: CAISGGVTNTGELFF. CDR3 DNA sequence: TGTGCCATCAGTGGAGGAGTGACGAACACCGGGGAGCTGTTTTTT.

The table lists this clone with a count of one. The chain links TRBV5-6 to TRBJ2-5; 12 positions match TRBD2. The CDR3 has 17 amino acids. Unmatched junction bases numbered 5, after V lost 0 bases and J lost 2 bases. Per the germline V gene, CDR1 is SGHDT and CDR2 is YYEEEE. DNA for the CDR3: TGTGCCAGCAGCTTGGCGACTAGCGGGGGTGAACAAGAGACCCAGTACTTC. This translates into CASSLATSGGEQETQYF.